This T cell receptor (beta chain) was retrieved from a study of T cell responses to AZD1222 COVID-19 vaccine. Overall study findings and caveats: Only after the peak T cell response were repertoires sampled. Donor demographics were predominantly white British with a female majority; clonal diversity may be underestimated.

This clone was counted once. Its antigen is currently unknown. Generated by immunoSEQ multiplex PCR, the TCRdb table keeps only in-frame clones and is missing some. The sample holds about 100,000 clones, approximately 87% seen once. The sample was peripheral blood, taken on day 0 of AZD1222 vaccination. The source of this sequence is an adult in good health.

The CDR3 here is CASSRGDTEAFF. Here the CDR3 DNA reads TGTGCCTCCTCGAGGGGCGACACTGAAGCTTTCTTT. The V gene is TRBV10-3, the J gene TRBJ1-1; a weak D match, TRBD1 (5 bases). Germline V gene lookup returns CDR1 ENHRY and CDR2 SYGVKD. Trimming took off 11 bases at V and 3 bases at J, with 13 bases between the two ends. The CDR3 is 12 residues long.